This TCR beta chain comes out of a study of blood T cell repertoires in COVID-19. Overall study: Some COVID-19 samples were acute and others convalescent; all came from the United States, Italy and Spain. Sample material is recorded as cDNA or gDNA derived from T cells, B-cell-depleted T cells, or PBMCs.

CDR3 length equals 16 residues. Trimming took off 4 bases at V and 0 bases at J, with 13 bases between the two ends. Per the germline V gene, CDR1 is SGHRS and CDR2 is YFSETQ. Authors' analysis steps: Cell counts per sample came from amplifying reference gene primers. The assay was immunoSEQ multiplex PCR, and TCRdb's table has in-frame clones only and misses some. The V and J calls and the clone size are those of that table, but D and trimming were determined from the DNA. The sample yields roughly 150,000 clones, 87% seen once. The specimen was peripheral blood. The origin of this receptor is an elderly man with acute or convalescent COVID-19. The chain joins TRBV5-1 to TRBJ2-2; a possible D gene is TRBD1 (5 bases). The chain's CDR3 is CASSTGAQANTGELFF. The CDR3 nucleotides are TGCGCCAGCAGCACTGGGGCACAGGCGAACACCGGGGAGCTGTTTTTT.